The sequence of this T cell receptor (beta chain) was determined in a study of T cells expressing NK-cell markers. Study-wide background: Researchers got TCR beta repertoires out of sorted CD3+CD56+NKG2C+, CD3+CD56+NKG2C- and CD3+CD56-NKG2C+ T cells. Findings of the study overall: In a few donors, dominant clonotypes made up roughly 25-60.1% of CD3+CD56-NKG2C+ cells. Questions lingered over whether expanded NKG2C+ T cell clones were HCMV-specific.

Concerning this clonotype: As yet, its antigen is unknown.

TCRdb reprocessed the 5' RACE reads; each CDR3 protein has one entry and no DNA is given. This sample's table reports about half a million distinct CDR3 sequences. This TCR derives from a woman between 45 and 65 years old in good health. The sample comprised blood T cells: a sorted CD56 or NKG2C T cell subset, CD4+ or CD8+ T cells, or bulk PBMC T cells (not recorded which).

The CDR3 sequence is CSVGASPVSTDTQYF. This sequence joins TRBV29-1 and TRBJ2-3; checking the TCRdb D call of TRBD2 is not possible without DNA. The CDR3 length is 15 residues. CDR1 is SQVTM and CDR2 is ANQGSEA in the germline V gene.